This TCR beta chain originates from a study of Graves' ophthalmopathy and Graves' hyperthyroidism. Having ophthalmopathy, the donors showed moderate-to-severe activity, CAS ≥3 and NOSPECS ≥4, with disease lasting under 3 months. Trimming removed 5 bases from V and 1 base from J; junction bases left unmatched: 4. CDR3 length: 14 residues. Germline V gene lookup returns CDR1 SGHTA and CDR2 FQGTGA. Amplification from RNA transcripts yielded the TCR beta CDR3 regions. Investigators did first-round RT-PCR with HTBI primers, then second-round multiplex PCR. TCRdb called the multiplex PCR reads again in MiXCR, with one record for every CDR3 protein. The data hold 350,000 or so distinct CDR3 sequences, with 17% observed a single time. This clonotype came up many times.

Sequenced material: peripheral blood. The V gene is TRBV7-3, the J gene TRBJ1-1, with 7 nucleotides matching TRBD1. This sequence originates from an adult man with Graves' ophthalmopathy. CDR3 in amino acids: CASSKDRTNTEAFF. CDR3 sequence (DNA): TGTGCCAGCAGCAAGGACAGGACGAACACTGAAGCTTTCTTT.